This TCR beta chain was identified in a study of T-cell memory formation after mild COVID-19. For the study at large: Each donor largely had its own TCR clusters.

A single record per CDR3 protein comes from TCRdb applying MiXCR to the 5' RACE reads. The sample yields a few hundred thousand distinct CDR3 sequences, about 17% seen once. This clonotype was seen only a few times. The sample comprised PBMCs or a T cell subset sorted from them (not recorded which). This clonotype was sampled from a man aged 18 to 29 who had mild COVID-19 (a few samples of this study predate the infection). Cell type and time point are not known.

Here the CDR3 reads CASSLGGLYEQYV. The CDR3 DNA is TGTGCCAGCAGCTTGGGGGGGCTCTACGAGCAGTACGTC. V and J are TRBV5-5 and TRBJ2-7; the D gene is possibly TRBD1 (6 bases). Looked up from germline, CDR1 is SGHKS and CDR2 is YYEKEE (reference sequence). Deletions cut 0 bases from V and 3 bases from J, with 7 bases between. This CDR3 region has 13 residues.